Listed below are T cell receptor beta chains from one sample, sequenced in a study of T cell repertoires in cytomegalovirus infection. TCRdb re-analysed the reads in MiXCR, keeping a single row per CDR3 protein. The sample includes about 740,000 distinct CDR3 sequences, roughly 36% of them seen just once. Antigen specificity for these receptors is unknown. The material was cultured PBMCs, obtained from culture after CMV antigen stimulation. The source is a human donor in good health (CMV status not recorded). Some clones in this sample may be carry-over from other donors' samples. Each CDR3 is given with its conserved first and last residue. The order of the fields is CDR3 length, clone size, D gene, V gene, J gene, CDR3 protein, CDR3 DNA. A D gene is named only where the DNA matches it firmly. Clone size is stated in some rows and not others, as once, few, many or a class when expanded.

CDR3 length: 12; clone size: many; D gene: .; V gene: TRBV7-2; J gene: TRBJ2-3; CDR3 protein: CASRASTDTQYF; CDR3 DNA: TGTGCCAGCAGGGCTAGCACAGATACGCAGTATTTT
CDR3 length: 11; clone size: .; D gene: .; V gene: TRBV12-5; J gene: TRBJ2-3; CDR3 protein: CASGLEDTQYF; CDR3 DNA: TGTGCTAGTGGGCTCGAAGATACGCAGTATTTT
CDR3 length: 14; clone size: .; D gene: .; V gene: TRBV6-5; J gene: TRBJ2-3; CDR3 protein: CASSAGQITDTQYF; CDR3 DNA: TGTGCCAGCAGCGCGGGACAGATCACAGATACGCAGTATTTT
CDR3 length: 13; clone size: many; D gene: TRBD1; V gene: TRBV7-2; J gene: TRBJ1-2; CDR3 protein: CASSPRGSYGYTF; CDR3 DNA: TGTGCCAGCAGTCCCAGGGGGTCCTATGGCTACACCTTC
CDR3 length: 13; clone size: few; D gene: .; V gene: TRBV7-2; J gene: TRBJ1-4; CDR3 protein: CASSLYVNEKLFF; CDR3 DNA: TGTGCCAGCAGCTTATACGTTAATGAAAAACTGTTTTTT
CDR3 length: 16; clone size: .; D gene: TRBD1; V gene: TRBV7-8; J gene: TRBJ2-7; CDR3 protein: CASSQERDRGDYEQYF; CDR3 DNA: TGTGCCAGCAGCCAAGAGCGGGACAGGGGAGACTACGAGCAGTACTTC
CDR3 length: 16; clone size: .; D gene: TRBD2; V gene: TRBV12-3/TRBV12-4; J gene: TRBJ2-7; CDR3 protein: CASSPMTSGERYEQYF; CDR3 DNA: TGTGCCAGCAGCCCTATGACTAGCGGTGAGAGGTACGAGCAGTACTTC
CDR3 length: 16; clone size: .; D gene: .; V gene: TRBV28; J gene: TRBJ2-5; CDR3 protein: CASSHRNYYGQETQYF; CDR3 DNA: TGTGCCAGCAGTCACCGAAATTACTACGGTCAAGAGACCCAGTACTTC
CDR3 length: 15; clone size: .; D gene: TRBD1; V gene: TRBV18; J gene: TRBJ1-2; CDR3 protein: CASSPTGQTNYGYTF; CDR3 DNA: TGTGCCAGCTCACCTACGGGACAGACTAACTATGGCTACACCTTC
CDR3 length: 15; clone size: .; D gene: TRBD1; V gene: TRBV2; J gene: TRBJ1-2; CDR3 protein: CASRLDGQGLNGYTF; CDR3 DNA: TGTGCCAGCAGGTTGGATGGACAGGGTTTGAATGGCTACACCTTC
CDR3 length: 15; clone size: .; D gene: .; V gene: TRBV3-1; J gene: TRBJ1-1; CDR3 protein: CASSHRGAERTEAFF; CDR3 DNA: TGTGCCAGCAGCCATCGAGGGGCCGAGAGGACTGAAGCTTTCTTT
CDR3 length: 11; clone size: many; D gene: .; V gene: TRBV29-1; J gene: TRBJ1-1; CDR3 protein: CSVGRNTEAFF; CDR3 DNA: TGCAGCGTCGGGAGGAACACTGAAGCTTTCTTT
CDR3 length: 15; clone size: few; D gene: TRBD2; V gene: TRBV2; J gene: TRBJ2-1; CDR3 protein: CASRRTSSLSNEQFF; CDR3 DNA: TGTGCCAGCAGGAGGACTAGCTCCCTGAGCAATGAGCAGTTCTTC
CDR3 length: 17; clone size: few; D gene: .; V gene: TRBV7-4; J gene: TRBJ1-1; CDR3 protein: CASSLAPAGSMNTEAFF; CDR3 DNA: TGTGCCAGCAGCTTAGCGCCGGCAGGTTCAATGAACACTGAAGCTTTCTTT
CDR3 length: 13; clone size: many; D gene: TRBD1; V gene: TRBV12-3/TRBV12-4; J gene: TRBJ1-2; CDR3 protein: CASSPTGAYGYTF; CDR3 DNA: TGTGCCAGCAGTCCGACAGGGGCCTATGGCTACACCTTC